The present entry profiles one TCR beta chain with its context. Sequenced by immunoSEQ multiplex PCR; TCRdb stores in-frame clones only, minus some. The top ten clones hold roughly 30% of a sample with approximately 51,000 clones, 65% to 90% of them seen once. The sample originates from a study of radiation and T cells in renal cell carcinoma. This CDR3 has 16 amino acids. In germline, CDR1 is LGHNA, CDR2 YNFKEQ. The V end was cut by 1 base, the J end by 0 bases, with 13 bases between. Time point noted: baseline pretreatment blood. Regarding treatment: 15 Gy SBRT to primary tumor, nephrectomy 4 weeks later.

This sequence originates from a woman in her seventies with renal cell carcinoma. Sequenced here: blood, sampled from a patient whose treatment included radiotherapy and nephrectomy. The V and J genes are TRBV4-2 and TRBJ2-7, with D perhaps matching TRBD1 (6 bases). The CDR3 region has the DNA TGTGCCAGCAGCCAAGCCCTGGGGGCCAGCTCCTACGAGCAGTACTTC. Protein product: CASSQALGASSYEQYF.